This T cell receptor beta chain was recovered during a study of monozygotic twins with cystic fibrosis. The overall study: With about 15 PCR cycles, barcoded libraries came from about 3 micrograms of fragmented DNA. Overall study results and limits: Low clonality (median around 0.0095) suggested a mostly naive repertoire. Monozygotic CF twins shared more identical nucleotide clonotypes than unrelated patients. Age, concordance and disease severity did not associate with shared CDR3 numbers.

Details on this clone: Its antigen is unknown.

CDR1 GTSNPN and CDR2 SVGIG come from the germline V gene (reference sequence). The CDR3 consists of 13 residues. With 4 bases removed from V and 2 bases from J, the gap between germline ends came to 6 bases. This table comes from immunoSEQ multiplex PCR, and its TCRdb copy is limited to in-frame clones, with some not included. The sample has tens of thousands of clones; roughly 90% are singletons. V gene TRBV30 combines with J gene TRBJ1-6, with D perhaps TRBD1 (5 bases). This receptor was taken from a girl aged 2-10 years with cystic fibrosis. Sequenced input: blood. The chain's CDR3 is CAWKGTYNSPLHF. CDR3 bases: TGTGCCTGGAAGGGGACCTATAATTCACCCCTCCACTTT.